This entry features one T cell receptor beta chain sequence. Profiled with immunoSEQ multiplex PCR; TCRdb holds only in-frame clones, not every one. This table has approximately 15,000 clones, 35% appearing once. This entry belongs to a study of graft-versus-host responses after intestinal transplantation. Study context: Every transplant recipient was induced with anti-thymocyte globulin, then maintained on tacrolimus and steroids for two to four years.

Overall study results and limits: The presence of high graft-versus-host to host-versus-graft clonal ratios in allografts characterized patients with graft-donor T cell macrochimerism. GvH clones turned up in recipient marrow; some had shown up first in ileum or blood.

Germline V gene data show CDR1 as LNHNV and CDR2 as YYDKDF (reference sequence). Trimming stripped 3 bases from V and 5 bases from J, with 20 bases between. This CDR3 has 17 residues. Plates contained roughly 200,000 CFSE-labeled responder cells and roughly 200,000 irradiated, violet-dye-labeled stimulator cells. Following the reaction, CD3+CD4+ and CD3+CD8+ responders that were proliferating and CFSE-low underwent sorting. The chain links TRBV15 to TRBJ1-3, with D tentatively TRBD1 (6 bases). Source: alloreactive CD8+ T cells from a mixed lymphocyte reaction culture, taken before intestinal transplant. Subset reported: CFSE-low proliferating T cells sorted from roughly 6-day pre-transplant mixed lymphocyte reaction (GvH or HvG direction). The receptor was isolated from a human patient who received an intestinal transplant. As DNA, the CDR3 is TGTGCCACCAGCAGGGACAGCCAAGATTATTTCAGAAACACCATATATTTT. Amino acids: CATSRDSQDYFRNTIYF.